In its sample, the clone carrying this T cell receptor beta chain was seen a few times. This entry is derived from a study of blood T cell repertoires in COVID-19. In the study overall: The cDNA or gDNA used as material had been derived from T cells, B-cell-depleted T cells, or PBMCs.

In the original analysis: Estimation of nucleated cell counts was performed using reference gene primer amplification. Method: immunoSEQ multiplex PCR; TCRdb's copy keeps in-frame clones and lacks some. The V and J calls and clone size are taken from that table; D and trimming were inferred from the DNA. This sample has 130,000 to 150,000 clones; about 90% occur once, and the top ten carry about two fifths. The V gene lost 5 bases and the J gene lost 4 bases, with 8 bases spanning the gap. The CDR3 is 14 residues long. Germline lookup yields CDR1 KGHDR and CDR2 SFDVKD. The clonotype was recovered from a man between 50 and 59 years old who had recovered from COVID-19. The rearrangement links TRBV24-1 to TRBJ1-6; D not certain. The sequenced sample consisted of peripheral blood. The CDR3 spells CATSGSVYNSPLHF. CDR3 bases: TGTGCCACCAGTGGAAGCGTATATAATTCACCCCTCCACTTT.